Each of the 4 T cell receptor beta chains below was sequenced from the same sample in a study of cytomegalovirus exposure and HLA in healthy donors. PCR was performed using 60 Vbeta and 13 Jbeta primers. TCRdb's copy holds only in-frame clones and misses some; the assay was immunoSEQ multiplex PCR. This table has some 120,000 clones, approximately 58% appearing once. The sample comprised PBMCs. These receptors originate from a woman aged 30 to 39 in good health and CMV-seronegative.

This clone was counted a few times. The chain couples TRBV18 to TRBJ2-7; 9 nucleotides line up with TRBD2. V lost 2 bases, J lost 7 bases, and 9 bases stayed unmatched. The CDR3 is made up of 15 amino acids. Germline values: CDR1 KGHSH, CDR2 LQKENI. The CDR3, as DNA: TGTGCCAGCTCACCAGGGTTAGCGGGAGTAGGTGAGCAGTACTTC. This gives the protein CASSPGLAGVGEQYF. The complete variable domain, with remaining parts taken from reference TRBV18 and TRBJ2-7, reads NAGVMQNPRHLVRRRGQEARLRCSPMKGHSHVYWYRQLPEEGLKFMVYLQKENIIDESGMPKERFSAEFPKEGPSILRIQQVVRGDSAAYFCASSPGLAGVGEQYFGPGTRLTVT.

The rearrangement joins TRBV19 to TRBJ1-5; the D is unclear. Germline CDR1 LNHDA, CDR2 SQIVND (reference sequence). The CDR3 runs to 13 residues. Trimming took 5 bases from V and 7 from J, leaving 12 bases between them. This chain's CDR3 is CASSRSSRQPQHF. CDR3 DNA: TGTGCCAGTAGTCGGAGCTCCCGGCAGCCCCAGCATTTT.

The chain uses TRBV5-1 and TRBJ1-5, with 9 bases identical to TRBD1. The CDR3 is 15 residues long. Germline trimming cut 4 bases from V and 1 base from J; bases unmatched to any gene: 3. Looked up from germline, CDR1 is SGHRS and CDR2 is YFSETQ. The CDR3 nucleotides are TGCGCCAGCAGCGCGGGGACAGGGAGCAATCAGCCCCAGCATTTT. Its protein is CASSAGTGSNQPQHF.

This clone was counted only a few times. The rearrangement joins TRBV30 to TRBJ2-7, with 9 bases aligning to TRBD2. The germline gives CDR1 GTSNPN, CDR2 SVGIG (reference sequence). This CDR3 region has 14 residues. The ends lost 4 bases at V and 4 bases at J; junction bases unmatched: 8. CDR3 residues: CAWTSGADKYEQYF. As DNA, the CDR3 is TGTGCCTGGACTAGCGGGGCAGACAAGTACGAGCAGTACTTC.